The clone carrying this T cell receptor beta chain appeared a few times. The antigen is undetermined. Each TCR beta library was made by quantitative 5'-RACE that incorporated molecular barcodes. Each CDR3 protein is one row after TCRdb ran MiXCR on the 5' RACE reads. This sample has roughly 370,000 distinct CDR3 sequences, with 20% to 25% found just once. This sample is part of a study of CD8 T cells in ankylosing spondylitis. Study-level points and caveats: There were earlier reports of some motif variants in reactive arthritis synovial fluid and blood. Clones linked with disease were CD8+ and fairly uncommon in the peripheral blood. Ankylosing spondylitis blood appeared to be characterized by a TCR beta motif of under ten highly homologous variants. Reported data indicate significant enrichment of disease-linked clones within matched ankylosing spondylitis synovial fluid.

The CDR3 covers 15 residues. The V gene lost 2 bases and the J gene lost 0 bases, with 9 bases spanning the gap. Per germline, CDR1 SGHRS and CDR2 YFSETQ. The chain links TRBV5-1 to TRBJ2-1; D remains unclear. The receptor's source is a male donor with ankylosing spondylitis. Sequenced sample: blood, either unsorted or a sorted T cell fraction (not recorded which). The chain's CDR3 is CASSFSPPSYNEQFF. DNA of the CDR3: TGCGCCAGCAGCTTTAGCCCTCCCTCCTACAATGAGCAGTTCTTC.